These T cell receptor beta chains were read from a single sample in a study of identifying expanded T cells in peripheral blood. Produced via immunoSEQ multiplex PCR; TCRdb's table is partial and in-frame only. The sample lists 60,000 to 80,000 clones; roughly 90% were seen once. Sequencing was carried out using blood. Every receptor here comes from a person aged 18 to 70 in good health. CDR3s include the opening cysteine and the closing phenylalanine or tryptophan. D genes are given only for firm matches. Clone sizes are given selectively: once, few, many, or a class where the clone is expanded.

J: TRBJ2-2; V: TRBV7-2; D: TRBD2; size: NA; DNA: TGTGCCAGCAGCTCGCCCGGGACTAGCGGAACCGGGGAGCTGTTTTTT; CDR3: CASSSPGTSGTGELFF
J: TRBJ2-1; V: TRBV5-1; D: NA; size: NA; DNA: TGCGCCAGCACCATGTACAATGAGCAGTTCTTC; CDR3: CASTMYNEQFF
J: TRBJ1-2; V: TRBV11-2; D: NA; size: NA; DNA: TGTGCCAGCAGCCTCACTTGGGGGGGCAACTATGGCTACACCTTC; CDR3: CASSLTWGGNYGYTF
J: TRBJ1-3; V: TRBV12-5; D: NA; size: NA; DNA: TGTGCTAGTGGTACAATACTGGGACCGCAGATCGGAAACACCATATATTTT; CDR3: CASGTILGPQIGNTIYF
J: TRBJ2-1; V: TRBV18; D: TRBD1; size: NA; DNA: TGTGCCAGCCTTAATCCCGACAGGGGGGTTTATAGTGAGCAGTTCTTC; CDR3: CASLNPDRGVYSEQFF
J: TRBJ2-2; V: TRBV6-5; D: NA; size: NA; DNA: TGTGCCAGCAGTGCAGTGGGGGACGGGGAGCTGTTTTTT; CDR3: CASSAVGDGELFF
J: TRBJ2-7; V: TRBV7-2; D: TRBD2; size: NA; DNA: TGTGCCAGCAGCTTCTCTAGCGGGACCACCTACGAGCAGTACTTC; CDR3: CASSFSSGTTYEQYF
J: TRBJ1-4; V: TRBV2; D: NA; size: NA; DNA: TGTGCCAGCAGTGAAGAGATCCAGGATTCTAATGAAAAACTGTTTTTT; CDR3: CASSEEIQDSNEKLFF
J: TRBJ2-5; V: TRBV7-2; D: NA; size: NA; DNA: TGTGCCAGCAGCTGGAAAAGGGACCTCGGGGAGACCCAGTACTTC; CDR3: CASSWKRDLGETQYF
J: TRBJ1-1; V: TRBV5-4; D: TRBD1; size: NA; DNA: TGTGCCAGCAGCAAGACAGGGGGCTTGGGCACTGAAGCTTTCTTT; CDR3: CASSKTGGLGTEAFF
J: TRBJ2-2; V: TRBV27; D: TRBD1; size: NA; DNA: TGTGCCAGCAGTTTATATGAGGGGGCCACCGGGGAGCTGTTTTTT; CDR3: CASSLYEGATGELFF
J: TRBJ2-7; V: TRBV23-1; D: NA; size: once; DNA: TGCGCCAGCAGTCAATCTTTAGTGGGGGTTCCCCTCGAGCAGTACTTC; CDR3: CASSQSLVGVPLEQYF
J: TRBJ2-1; V: TRBV9; D: TRBD2; size: NA; DNA: TGTGCCAGCAGCGTAGGACTAGCGGTTTTCAATGAGCAGTTCTTC; CDR3: CASSVGLAVFNEQFF
J: TRBJ2-7; V: TRBV19; D: TRBD1; size: NA; DNA: TGTGCCAGTAGTCACTCGACAGGGGCCACCTACGAGCAGTACTTC; CDR3: CASSHSTGATYEQYF
J: TRBJ2-1; V: TRBV29-1; D: TRBD2; size: NA; DNA: TGCAGCGCCGACGAGCGGGGGGGCTCCTACAATGAGCAGTTCTTC; CDR3: CSADERGGSYNEQFF
J: TRBJ1-1; V: TRBV19; D: NA; size: NA; DNA: TGTGCCAGTAGTATGCCGGGACTAGGGAACACTGAAGCTTTCTTT; CDR3: CASSMPGLGNTEAFF
J: TRBJ2-3; V: TRBV5-1; D: NA; size: NA; DNA: TGCGCCAGCAGCTTGGGCCTACAGGCAGACACAGATACGCAGTATTTT; CDR3: CASSLGLQADTDTQYF
J: TRBJ2-5; V: TRBV14; D: NA; size: once; DNA: TGTGCCAGCAGCCAAGATCTTGTGACCGCTACTTCATCTCAAGAGACCCAGTACTTC; CDR3: CASSQDLVTATSSQETQYF
J: TRBJ2-7; V: TRBV7-9; D: TRBD2; size: NA; DNA: TGTGCCAGCAGCTTAGGAGGGCTAGCGGGACTAGAGCAGTACTTC; CDR3: CASSLGGLAGLEQYF
J: TRBJ1-2; V: TRBV6-1; D: NA; size: NA; DNA: TGTGCCAGCAGTGAAAGGGGGGGCCACCAGACCTTC; CDR3: CASSERGGHQTF
J: TRBJ2-7; V: TRBV11-2; D: TRBD2; size: NA; DNA: TGTGCCAGCAGCTTAGGCGGCGGGGGGGCCTACGAGCAGTACTTC; CDR3: CASSLGGGGAYEQYF
J: TRBJ2-1; V: TRBV6-5; D: TRBD1; size: NA; DNA: TGTGCCAGCAGTCACGACAGGGGCCCCTACAATGAGCAGTTCTTC; CDR3: CASSHDRGPYNEQFF
J: TRBJ2-5; V: TRBV12-1; D: NA; size: NA; DNA: TGTGCCCTCGGGGAGGGCCTAAATAAGGAGACCCAGTACTTC; CDR3: CALGEGLNKETQYF
J: TRBJ2-3; V: TRBV25-1; D: TRBD1; size: NA; DNA: TGTGCCAGCAGCGGGGGACAGGAGAACACAGATACGCAGTATTTT; CDR3: CASSGGQENTDTQYF
J: TRBJ2-1; V: TRBV27; D: NA; size: NA; DNA: TGTGCCAGCAGTTTGGCGAGCTCCTACAATGAGCAGTTCTTC; CDR3: CASSLASSYNEQFF
J: TRBJ2-5; V: TRBV5-1; D: TRBD2; size: NA; DNA: TGCGCCAGCAGTGAGCGGGGGGGCCAAGAGACCCAGTACTTC; CDR3: CASSERGGQETQYF
J: TRBJ2-3; V: TRBV2; D: NA; size: NA; DNA: TGTGCCAGCAGGGAACTAGGGACTAGCACAGATACGCAGTATTTT; CDR3: CASRELGTSTDTQYF
J: TRBJ2-7; V: TRBV30; D: NA; size: NA; DNA: TGTGCCTGGAGTGTGTCAAACAGCGCCCTACCCCACTTC; CDR3: CAWSVSNSALPHF
J: TRBJ1-2; V: TRBV29-1; D: NA; size: NA; DNA: TGCAGCGTTGACGGGGGCGATGGGATAACCTTC; CDR3: CSVDGGDGITF
J: TRBJ1-1; V: TRBV7-2; D: TRBD1; size: NA; DNA: TGTGCCAGCAGCCCCTACAGGGGCACTGAAGCTTTCTTT; CDR3: CASSPYRGTEAFF
J: TRBJ1-1; V: TRBV7-2; D: NA; size: NA; DNA: TGTGCCAGCAGCTTAGTTCGTCGTCAGGGCGCCACTGAAGCTTTCTTT; CDR3: CASSLVRRQGATEAFF
J: TRBJ2-5; V: TRBV25-1; D: NA; size: NA; DNA: TGTGCCAGCAGTGAATTGGTCGGGGACGGCCAAGAGACCCAGTACTTC; CDR3: CASSELVGDGQETQYF
J: TRBJ2-5; V: TRBV7-2; D: NA; size: few; DNA: TGTGCCAGCACTATGATGGGGGGTGAACAAGAGACCCAGTACTTC; CDR3: CASTMMGGEQETQYF
J: TRBJ2-1; V: TRBV29-1; D: TRBD1; size: NA; DNA: TGCAGCGTGGACGACAGGGCGTCCTACAATGAGCAGTTCTTC; CDR3: CSVDDRASYNEQFF
J: TRBJ2-5; V: TRBV4-1; D: NA; size: NA; DNA: TGCGCCAGCAGCCAAGGACTTTTTCCCGGGAGCGGTGGGGAGACCCAGTACTTC; CDR3: CASSQGLFPGSGGETQYF
J: TRBJ2-7; V: TRBV7-8; D: NA; size: NA; DNA: TGTGCCAGCAGCTTAGAAGCAGGAACCTACGAGCAGTACTTC; CDR3: CASSLEAGTYEQYF
J: TRBJ2-1; V: TRBV29-1; D: TRBD2; size: NA; DNA: TGCAGCGTTGCCTTCACTAGCGGGAGATATTTTGAGCAGTTCTTC; CDR3: CSVAFTSGRYFEQFF
J: TRBJ1-3; V: TRBV25-1; D: TRBD1; size: NA; DNA: TGTGCCAGCACTGGGGACAGGTTCGACAACACCATATATTTT; CDR3: CASTGDRFDNTIYF